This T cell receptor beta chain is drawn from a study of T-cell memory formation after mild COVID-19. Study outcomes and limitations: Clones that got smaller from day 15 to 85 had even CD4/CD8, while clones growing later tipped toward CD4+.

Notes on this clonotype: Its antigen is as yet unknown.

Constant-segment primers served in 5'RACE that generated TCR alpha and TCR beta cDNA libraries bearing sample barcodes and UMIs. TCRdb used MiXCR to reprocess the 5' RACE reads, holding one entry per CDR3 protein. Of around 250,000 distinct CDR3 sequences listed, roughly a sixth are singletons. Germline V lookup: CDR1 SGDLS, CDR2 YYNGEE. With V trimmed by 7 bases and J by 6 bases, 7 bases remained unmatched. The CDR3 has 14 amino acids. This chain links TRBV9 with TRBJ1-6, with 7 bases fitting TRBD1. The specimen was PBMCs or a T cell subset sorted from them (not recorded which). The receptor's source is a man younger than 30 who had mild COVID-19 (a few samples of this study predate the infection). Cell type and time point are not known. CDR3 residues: CASGAGTANSPLHF. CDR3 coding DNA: TGTGCCAGCGGAGCCGGGACAGCTAATTCACCCCTCCACTTT.